This T cell receptor beta chain appears in the sequencing data of a study of blood T cell repertoires in COVID-19. Germline trimming cut 0 bases from V and 3 bases from J; bases unmatched to any gene: 6. The CDR3 sequence is 16 residues long. Germline-derived CDR1 and CDR2 are SGHRS and YFSETQ. With regard to this clone: This CDR3 is also generated by other DNA sequences in the sample.

The repertoire was sequenced with immunoSEQ multiplex PCR; TCRdb's copy has only in-frame clones and lacks some. The table has over 75,000 clones, 85% to 90% seen once. The chain carries TRBV5-1 and TRBJ2-3, with 8 bases fitting TRBD2. The receptor's source is a human donor with active COVID-19. The donor label of this sample is uncertain. Sequencing was carried out using peripheral blood. The CDR3 region has the DNA TGCGCCAGCAGCTTGGGAACGGGGGGGCGGACAGATACGCAGTATTTT. It yields the protein CASSLGTGGRTDTQYF. The full variable domain, rest sourced from reference TRBV5-1 and TRBJ2-3, is KAGVTQTPRYLIKTRGQQVTLSCSPISGHRSVSWYQQTPGQGLQFLFEYFSETQRNKGNFPGRFSGRQFSNSRSEMNVSTLELGDSALYLCASSLGTGGRTDTQYFGPGTRLTVL.